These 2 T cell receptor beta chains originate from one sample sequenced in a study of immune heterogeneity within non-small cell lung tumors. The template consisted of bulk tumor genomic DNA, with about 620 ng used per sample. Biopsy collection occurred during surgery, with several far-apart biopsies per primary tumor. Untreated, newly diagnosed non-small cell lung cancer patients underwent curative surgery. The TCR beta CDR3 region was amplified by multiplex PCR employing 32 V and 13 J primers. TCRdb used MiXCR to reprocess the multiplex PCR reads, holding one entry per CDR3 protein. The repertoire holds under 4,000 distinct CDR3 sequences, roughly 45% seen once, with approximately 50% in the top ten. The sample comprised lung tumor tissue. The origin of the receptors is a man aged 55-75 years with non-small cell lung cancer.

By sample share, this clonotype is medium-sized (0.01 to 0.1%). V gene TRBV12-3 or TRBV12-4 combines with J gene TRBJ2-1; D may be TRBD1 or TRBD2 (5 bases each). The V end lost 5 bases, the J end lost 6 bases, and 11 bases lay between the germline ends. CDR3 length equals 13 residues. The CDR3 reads CASSRGEGNEQFF. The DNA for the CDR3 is TGTGCCAGCAGTAGGGGAGAGGGCAATGAGCAGTTCTTC.

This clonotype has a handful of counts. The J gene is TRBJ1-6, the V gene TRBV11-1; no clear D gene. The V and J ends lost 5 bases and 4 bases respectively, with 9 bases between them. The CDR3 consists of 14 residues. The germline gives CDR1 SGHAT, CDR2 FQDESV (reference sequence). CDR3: CASSQDTYNSPLHF. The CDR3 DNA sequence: TGTGCCAGCAGCCAGGATACTTATAATTCACCCCTCCACTTT.